One sample yielded the 25 T cell receptor beta chains listed below, sequenced in a study of blood T cell repertoires in COVID-19. Profiled with immunoSEQ multiplex PCR; TCRdb holds only in-frame clones, not every one. This sample has 200,000 to 250,000 clones; around 80% occur once, and the top ten carry roughly a tenth. Sequenced: peripheral blood. Receptors were obtained from a man aged 45-65 years with active or convalescent COVID-19.

This rearrangement joins TRBV28 to TRBJ2-7; 8 positions match TRBD1. The CDR3 loop spans 14 amino acids. Germline V gene sequence: CDR1 MDHEN, CDR2 SYDVKM. The V segment lost 4 bases and the J segment 7 bases; nucleotides outside the gene matches: 9. The DNA of the CDR3 is TGTGCCAGCAGTTGGTATCAGGGGGCGGGTGAGCAGTACTTC. This translates into CASSWYQGAGEQYF.

In regard to this clone: Different DNA sequences within this sample yield the same CDR3. This chain links TRBV6-5 with TRBJ1-1; D not resolved. Germline CDR1 MNHEY, CDR2 SVGAGI. The CDR3 contains 11 residues. Trimming cost V 6 bases and J 3 bases, with 5 bases left between them. CDR3 DNA sequence: TGTGCCAGCAGCCGCGACACTGAAGCTTTCTTT. It encodes CASSRDTEAFF.

The chain couples TRBV28 to TRBJ2-2, with D tentatively TRBD2 (5 bases). Trimming removed 5 bases at V and 4 bases at J, with 17 bases between. Germline V gene sequence: CDR1 MDHEN, CDR2 SYDVKM. The CDR3 has 16 amino acids. In nucleotides, the CDR3 is TGTGCCAGCAGTCTAGGGTCCGAGGACTTCACCGGGGAGCTGTTTTTT. Translating gives CASSLGSEDFTGELFF.

This chain links TRBV27 with TRBJ2-3; 14 positions match TRBD2. J was trimmed by 7 bases and V by 5 bases; bases with no gene match: 8. Germline V gene sequence: CDR1 MNHEY, CDR2 SMNVEV (reference sequence). The length of the CDR3 is 16 residues. DNA for the CDR3: TGTGCCAGCAGTCCTGGACTAGCGGGGGGACTGAATACGCAGTATTTT. Its protein product is CASSPGLAGGLNTQYF.

The V and J genes are TRBV5-1 and TRBJ2-2; no definite D call. The CDR3 runs 14 residues. Germline CDR1 SGHRS, CDR2 YFSETQ. V was clipped by 2 bases and J by 7 bases, with 12 bases between them. In DNA form, the CDR3 reads TGCGCCAGCAGCTTCGCAGGTCAAGACGGGGAGCTGTTTTTT. Translated, it gives CASSFAGQDGELFF.

The chain joins TRBV29-1 to TRBJ2-5, with D perhaps matching TRBD1 (5 bases). From germline, CDR1 is SQVTM and CDR2 ANQGSEA. This CDR3 contains 13 residues. V shed 5 bases and J shed 4 bases, with 14 bases lying between them. CDR3 sequence: CSVRQGKGETQYF. The CDR3 nucleotides read TGCAGCGTTAGGCAGGGAAAAGGAGAGACCCAGTACTTC.

The sample holds one count of this clone. The V and J genes are TRBV19 and TRBJ1-5; TRBD1 aligns across 7 bases. The ends lost 4 bases at V and 4 bases at J; junction bases unmatched: 4. CDR1 LNHDA and CDR2 SQIVND come from the germline V gene (reference sequence). The CDR3 covers 14 residues. The CDR3 region has the DNA TGTGCCAGTAGTAGGCAGGGGGAGAATCAGCCCCAGCATTTT. Its protein is CASSRQGENQPQHF.

This clone has a handful of counts. The chain recombines TRBV7-9 with TRBJ2-1; TRBD1 matches 7 bases. Germline V gene sequence: CDR1 SEHNR, CDR2 FQNEAQ (reference sequence). The CDR3 has 12 amino acids. V lost 5 bases to trimming and J lost 10 bases; unmatched junction nucleotides: 5. CDR3 bases: TGTGCCAGCAGCGCCCAGGGGGTAGAGCAGTTCTTC. Residues: CASSAQGVEQFF.

This rearrangement joins TRBV9 to TRBJ2-3; 14 nucleotides agree with TRBD2. The CDR3 loop spans 16 amino acids. In germline, CDR1 is SGDLS, CDR2 YYNGEE. J gave up 2 bases and V 2 bases, and 1 base lay outside the gene matches. CDR3 loop: CASSVGLAGATDTQYF. CDR3 bases: TGTGCCAGCAGCGTGGGACTAGCGGGGGCCACAGATACGCAGTATTTT.

V and J are TRBV19 and TRBJ2-2; TRBD1 matches 8 bases. The junction had 2 bases not matched to a gene; V was cut back by 7 bases and J by 4 bases. The CDR3 contains 13 residues. Germline V lookup: CDR1 LNHDA, CDR2 SQIVND (reference sequence). In nucleotides, the CDR3 is TGTGCCAGTACGACAGGGGCCACCGGGGAGCTGTTTTTT. It encodes CASTTGATGELFF. Based on the CDR3 plus reference TRBV19 and TRBJ2-2, the full variable domain is DGGITQSPKYLFRKEGQNVTLSCEQNLNHDAMYWYRQDPGQGLRLIYYSQIVNDFQKGDIAEGYSVSREKKESFPLTVTSAQKNPTAFYLCASTTGATGELFFGEGSRLTVL.

The table lists this clone with a few counts. The rearrangement uses TRBV5-1 and TRBJ1-2; tentatively, D is TRBD1 (5 bases). This CDR3 spans 13 amino acids. Trimming removed 0 bases at V and 7 bases at J, with 10 bases between. Per the germline V gene, CDR1 is SGHRS and CDR2 is YFSETQ. CDR3 nucleotides: TGCGCCAGCAGCTTGGGCAGGGCGGTTGGCTACACCTTC. It is translated as CASSLGRAVGYTF.

The genes are TRBV7-2 and TRBJ1-4; TRBD1 might be the D (6 bases). Per germline, CDR1 SGHTA and CDR2 FQGNSA. V was cut by 5 bases and J by 0 bases, with 16 bases left in between. CDR3 length equals 17 residues. Here the CDR3 DNA reads TGTGCCAGCAGCAGACAAGGGAACAGGGCAACTAATGAAAAACTGTTTTTT. It is translated as CASSRQGNRATNEKLFF.

The rearrangement links TRBV7-9 to TRBJ2-5; 13 positions match TRBD2. Per the germline V gene, CDR1 is SEHNR and CDR2 is FQNEAQ (reference sequence). This CDR3 spans 15 amino acids. V gave up 5 bases and J gave up 5 bases; unmatched junction bases: 5. The DNA for the CDR3 is TGTGCCAGCAGCCCCGGACTAGCGGGAGAGGAGACCCAGTACTTC. Protein sequence: CASSPGLAGEETQYF.

Written as DNA, the CDR3 is TGTGCCAGTAGTCAAGACTGGACTGAAGCTTTCTTT. It translates to CASSQDWTEAFF. The chain is built from TRBV19 and TRBJ1-1, with D uncertain. CDR3 size: 12 residues. Germline V gives CDR1 LNHDA, CDR2 SQIVND (reference sequence). V lost 5 bases to trimming and J lost 5 bases, with 9 bases between them.

The CDR3 sequence: CASTLGEGTQYF. In DNA form, the CDR3 reads TGTGCCAGCACCTTGGGAGAGGGTACGCAGTATTTT. This chain uses TRBV6-5 with TRBJ2-3; D is perhaps TRBD2 (5 bases). CDR3 length equals 12 residues. Germline V CDR1 and CDR2: MNHEY, SVGAGI. Deletions cut 7 bases from V and 8 bases from J, with 13 bases between.

The rearrangement uses TRBV3-1 (or the pseudogene TRBV3-2) and TRBJ1-1; 9 nucleotides line up with TRBD1. The J segment lost 4 bases and the V segment lost 6 bases, leaving 24 bases of the junction unmatched. From germline, CDR1 is LGHDT and CDR2 YNNKEL (reference sequence). The CDR3 covers 20 residues. The CDR3 sequence is CASSPEGGAGTGSDSTEAFF. The CDR3 bases are TGTGCCAGCAGTCCTGAAGGCGGGGCTGGGACAGGGTCGGATTCCACTGAAGCTTTCTTT.

The rearrangement joins TRBV10-3 to TRBJ1-3; D might be TRBD1 (5 bases). The CDR3 totals 14 residues. V was cut by 6 bases and J by 0 bases, with 9 bases left in between. Looked up from germline, CDR1 is ENHRY and CDR2 is SYGVKD. The CDR3 is CAISEGSSGNTIYF. In DNA form, the CDR3 reads TGTGCCATCAGCGAGGGGAGCTCTGGAAACACCATATATTTT.

V is TRBV5-1 and J is TRBJ1-3; no clear D. The ends were cut back, 1 base at V and 4 bases at J, with 9 bases in the middle. The V gene's germline CDR1 is SGHRS and CDR2 YFSETQ. This CDR3 region has 14 residues. In nucleotides, the CDR3 is TGCGCCAGCAGCTTGTTCGGGGAAGGAAACACCATATATTTT. It is translated as CASSLFGEGNTIYF. Looking up the rest from reference TRBV5-1 and TRBJ1-3 gives the full variable domain: KAGVTQTPRYLIKTRGQQVTLSCSPISGHRSVSWYQQTPGQGLQFLFEYFSETQRNKGNFPGRFSGRQFSNSRSEMNVSTLELGDSALYLCASSLFGEGNTIYFGEGSWLTVV.

The chain is built from TRBV1 and TRBJ2-1; the table's D gene call, TRBD2, was not cross checked with the DNA. TRBV1 is annotated as a pseudogene. The CDR3 is made up of 19 amino acids. The CDR3 region is CTSSQFVRLAGGRYNEQFF. For the CDR3, the DNA is TGCACCAGCAGCCAGTTTGTGAGACTAGCGGGGGGGCGCTACAATGAGCAGTTCTTC.

J is TRBJ1-1 and V is TRBV21-1; the D call in the table, TRBD1, was not verified against the DNA. TRBV21-1 is an annotated pseudogene. The CDR3 is 18 residues long. CDR3 sequence: CASSTGGGQAMPNTEAFF. DNA of the CDR3: TGTGCCAGCAGCACTGGAGGCGGACAGGCAATGCCGAACACTGAAGCTTTCTTT.

V and J are TRBV5-1 and TRBJ2-3; 9 bases agree with TRBD2. The CDR3 loop spans 16 amino acids. CDR1 is SGHRS and CDR2 is YFSETQ in the germline V gene. V gave up 0 bases and J gave up 2 bases; unmatched junction bases: 4. In DNA, the CDR3 is TGCGCCAGCAGCTTGGCTTGGACTAGCGCCACAGATACGCAGTATTTT. It encodes CASSLAWTSATDTQYF.

The chain links TRBV7-8 to TRBJ1-2; D remains unclear. The CDR3 has 12 amino acids. The V and J ends lost 2 bases and 8 bases respectively, with 9 bases between them. Germline values: CDR1 SGHVS, CDR2 FQNEAQ. CDR3: CASSLREGGYTF. CDR3 nucleotides: TGTGCCAGCAGCTTACGGGAGGGCGGCTACACCTTC.

This chain connects TRBV19 to TRBJ2-2, with 7 nucleotides matching TRBD1. This CDR3 spans 15 amino acids. Looked up from germline, CDR1 is LNHDA and CDR2 is SQIVND (reference sequence). The junction had 9 bases not matched to a gene; V was cut back by 6 bases and J by 5 bases. The CDR3 here is CASRKSTGYTGELFF. DNA for the CDR3: TGTGCCAGTAGGAAATCGACAGGGTATACCGGGGAGCTGTTTTTT.

CDR3 coding DNA: TGTGCCAGCTTAGGCCGTGGGTCGGGAGGCATCCAAGAGACCCAGTACTTC. Translated, it gives CASLGRGSGGIQETQYF. The chain links TRBV18 to TRBJ2-5; 7 nucleotides line up with TRBD2. V was pared by 7 bases and J by 1 base, with 15 bases of the junction left unmatched. Germline V lookup: CDR1 KGHSH, CDR2 LQKENI. This CDR3 comprises 17 residues.

This clone occurred once. The chain links TRBV5-1 to TRBJ2-6; D possibly corresponds to TRBD1 (5 bases). Between the trimmed V and J ends, which lost 2 bases and 0 bases, there was a span of 12 bases. Germline V gives CDR1 SGHRS, CDR2 YFSETQ. This CDR3 has 17 residues. The CDR3 coding sequence is TGCGCCAGCAGCTTCACCACGACAGCCTCTGGGGCCAACGTCCTGACTTTC. It is translated as CASSFTTTASGANVLTF.